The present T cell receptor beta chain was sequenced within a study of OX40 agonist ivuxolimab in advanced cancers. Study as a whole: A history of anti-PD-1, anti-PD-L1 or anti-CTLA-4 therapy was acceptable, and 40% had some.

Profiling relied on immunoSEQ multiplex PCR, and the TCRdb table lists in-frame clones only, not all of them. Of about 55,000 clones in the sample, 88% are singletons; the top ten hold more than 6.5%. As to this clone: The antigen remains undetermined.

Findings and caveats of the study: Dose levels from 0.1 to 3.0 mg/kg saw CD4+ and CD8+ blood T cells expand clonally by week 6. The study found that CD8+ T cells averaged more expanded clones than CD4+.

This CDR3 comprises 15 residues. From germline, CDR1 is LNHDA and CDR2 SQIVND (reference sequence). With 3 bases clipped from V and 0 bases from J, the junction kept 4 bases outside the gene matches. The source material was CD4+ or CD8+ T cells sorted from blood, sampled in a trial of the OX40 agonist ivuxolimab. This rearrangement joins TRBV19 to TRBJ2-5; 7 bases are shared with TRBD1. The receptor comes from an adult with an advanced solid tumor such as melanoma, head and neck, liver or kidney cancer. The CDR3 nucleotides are TGTGCCAGTAGTATTGGCAGGGGGTACCAAGAGACCCAGTACTTC. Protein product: CASSIGRGYQETQYF.